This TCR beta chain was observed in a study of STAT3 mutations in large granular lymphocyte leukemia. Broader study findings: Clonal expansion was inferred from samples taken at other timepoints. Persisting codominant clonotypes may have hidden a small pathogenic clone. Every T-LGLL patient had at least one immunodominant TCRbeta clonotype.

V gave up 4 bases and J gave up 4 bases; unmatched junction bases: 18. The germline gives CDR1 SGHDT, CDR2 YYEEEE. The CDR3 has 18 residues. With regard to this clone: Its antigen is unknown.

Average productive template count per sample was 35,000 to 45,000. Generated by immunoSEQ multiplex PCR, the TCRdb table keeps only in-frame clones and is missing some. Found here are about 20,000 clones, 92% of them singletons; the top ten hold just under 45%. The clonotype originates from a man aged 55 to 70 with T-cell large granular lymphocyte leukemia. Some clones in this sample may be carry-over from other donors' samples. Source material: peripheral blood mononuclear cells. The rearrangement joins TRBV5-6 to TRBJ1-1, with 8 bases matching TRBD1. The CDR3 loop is CASSVLLDRDWTSTEAFF. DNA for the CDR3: TGTGCCAGCAGCGTCCTGCTGGACAGGGACTGGACTAGCACTGAAGCTTTCTTT.